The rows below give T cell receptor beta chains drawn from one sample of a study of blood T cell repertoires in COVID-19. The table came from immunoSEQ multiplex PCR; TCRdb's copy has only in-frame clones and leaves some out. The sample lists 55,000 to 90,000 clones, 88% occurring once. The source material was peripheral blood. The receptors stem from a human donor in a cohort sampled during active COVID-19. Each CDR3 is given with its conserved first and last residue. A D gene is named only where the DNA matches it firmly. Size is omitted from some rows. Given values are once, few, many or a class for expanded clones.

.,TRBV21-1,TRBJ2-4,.,CANPPPGLAGNIQYF,TGTGCCAACCCTCCCCCGGGACTAGCGGGAAACATTCAGTACTTC
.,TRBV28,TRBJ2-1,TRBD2,CASSFASGSIDEQFF,TGTGCCAGCAGTTTCGCCAGCGGGAGTATCGATGAGCAGTTCTTC
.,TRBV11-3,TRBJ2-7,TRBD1,CASSTTGVSYEQYF,TGTGCCAGCAGCACGACAGGGGTATCCTACGAGCAGTACTTC
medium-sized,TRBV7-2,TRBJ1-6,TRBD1,CASSLRQGNSPLHF,TGTGCCAGCAGCTTACGACAGGGGAATTCACCCCTCCACTTT
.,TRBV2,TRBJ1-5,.,CASRGDRPDYQPQHF,TGTGCCAGCAGGGGAGACAGGCCCGATTACCAGCCCCAGCATTTT
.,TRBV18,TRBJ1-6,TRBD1,CASSPGQGINSPLHF,TGTGCCAGCTCACCAGGACAGGGGATTAATTCACCCCTCCACTTT
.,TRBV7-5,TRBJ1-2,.,CARSLDHCPNYGYTF,TGTGCCAGAAGCTTAGATCACTGCCCTAACTATGGCTACACCTTC
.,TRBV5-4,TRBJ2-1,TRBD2,CASSIVGTSGRRYNEQFF,TGTGCCAGCAGCATCGTCGGGACTAGCGGGAGAAGGTACAATGAGCAGTTCTTC
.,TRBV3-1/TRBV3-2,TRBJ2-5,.,CASSPGLKETQYF,TGTGCCAGCAGCCCAGGACTGAAAGAGACCCAGTACTTC
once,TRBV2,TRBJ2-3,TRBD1,CASSLPGQTDTQYF,TGTGCCAGCAGTCTTCCGGGACAGACAGATACGCAGTATTTT
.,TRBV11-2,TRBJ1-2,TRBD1,CASSLETGGAGYTF,TGTGCCAGCAGCTTAGAGACAGGGGGCGCGGGCTACACCTTC
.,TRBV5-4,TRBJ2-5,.,CASSLAGGYAGETQYF,TGTGCCAGCAGCTTGGCCGGTGGGTACGCCGGGGAGACCCAGTACTTC
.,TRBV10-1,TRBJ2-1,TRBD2,CASSESSSGSYEQFF,TGCGCCAGCAGTGAGAGCTCTAGCGGGAGCTATGAGCAGTTCTTC
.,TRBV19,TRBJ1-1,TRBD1,CASSNSGTGVSAFF,TGTGCCAGTAGTAACTCTGGGACAGGGGTCAGCGCTTTCTTT
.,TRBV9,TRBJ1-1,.,CASSVSTEAFF,TGTGCCAGCAGCGTCAGCACTGAAGCTTTCTTT
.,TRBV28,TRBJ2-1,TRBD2,CASREVGGSISADNEQFF,TGTGCCAGCAGGGAGGTAGGCGGGAGTATATCCGCCGACAATGAGCAGTTCTTC
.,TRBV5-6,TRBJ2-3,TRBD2,CASSLSWREGTDTQYF,TGTGCCAGCAGCTTGAGTTGGCGGGAGGGCACAGATACGCAGTATTTT
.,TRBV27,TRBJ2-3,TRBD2,CASSLTSGPTDTQYF,TGTGCCAGCAGTTTAACTAGCGGCCCCACAGATACGCAGTATTTT
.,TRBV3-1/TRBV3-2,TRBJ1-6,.,CASSHGTSVSPLHF,TGTGCCAGCAGCCATGGGACTTCCGTTTCACCCCTCCACTTT
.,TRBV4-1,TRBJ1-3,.,CASSPGQDVGNTIYF,TGCGCCAGCAGCCCAGGGCAGGACGTAGGAAACACCATATATTTT
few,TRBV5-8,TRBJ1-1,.,CASTGQRNTEAFF,TGTGCCAGCACCGGACAGCGGAACACTGAAGCTTTCTTT
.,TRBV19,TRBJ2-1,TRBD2,CASRAGVAGGNINEQFF,TGTGCCAGTAGGGCAGGGGTAGCGGGAGGAAACATTAATGAGCAGTTCTTC
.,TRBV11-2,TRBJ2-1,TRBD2,CASSWTSGNYNEQFF,TGTGCCAGCAGCTGGACTAGCGGAAACTACAATGAGCAGTTCTTC
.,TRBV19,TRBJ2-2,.,CASRAGRKGTGELFF,TGTGCCAGTAGAGCAGGGCGCAAAGGGACCGGGGAGCTGTTTTTT
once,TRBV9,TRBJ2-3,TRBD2,CASSVRGTSGSTDTQYF,TGTGCCAGCAGCGTACGTGGGACTAGCGGGAGCACAGATACGCAGTATTTT
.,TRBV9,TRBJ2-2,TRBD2,CASSPGLAGVTGELFF,TGTGCCAGCAGCCCCGGACTAGCGGGAGTCACCGGGGAGCTGTTTTTT
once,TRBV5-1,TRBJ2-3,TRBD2,CASSLGAGGADTQYF,TGCGCCAGCAGCTTGGGAGCGGGAGGGGCAGATACGCAGTATTTT
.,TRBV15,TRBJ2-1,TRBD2,CATSRDIASGGKQDEQFF,TGTGCCACCAGCAGAGATATCGCTAGCGGGGGCAAGCAGGATGAGCAGTTCTTC
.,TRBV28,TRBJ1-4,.,CASSPRATNEKLFF,TGTGCCAGCAGCCCCAGGGCAACTAATGAAAAACTGTTTTTT
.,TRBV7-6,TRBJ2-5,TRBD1,CAGLTGGGETQYF,TGTGCCGGCCTGACAGGGGGCGGTGAGACCCAGTACTTC
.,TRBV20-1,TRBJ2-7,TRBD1,CSASGLADRDYEQYF,TGCAGTGCTAGTGGGCTGGCGGACAGGGACTACGAGCAGTACTTC
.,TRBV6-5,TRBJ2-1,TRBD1,CASSSVTGGRDEQFF,TGTGCCAGCAGTTCCGTTACAGGGGGCCGAGATGAGCAGTTCTTC
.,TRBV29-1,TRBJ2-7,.,CSVESQGTREQYF,TGCAGCGTTGAAAGTCAGGGGACCCGCGAGCAGTACTTC
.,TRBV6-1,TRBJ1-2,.,CASSEAWAGMDGYTF,TGTGCCAGCAGTGAAGCTTGGGCAGGGATGGATGGCTACACCTTC
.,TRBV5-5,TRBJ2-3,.,CASSLLPDTQYF,TGTGCCAGCAGCTTGCTCCCGGATACGCAGTATTTT
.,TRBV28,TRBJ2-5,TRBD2,CASSPIPLGGQETQYF,TGTGCCAGCAGTCCGATACCTTTGGGGGGGCAAGAGACCCAGTACTTC
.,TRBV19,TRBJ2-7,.,CASSIVYGGSSYEQYF,TGTGCCAGTAGTATTGTTTATGGAGGGTCCTCCTACGAGCAGTACTTC